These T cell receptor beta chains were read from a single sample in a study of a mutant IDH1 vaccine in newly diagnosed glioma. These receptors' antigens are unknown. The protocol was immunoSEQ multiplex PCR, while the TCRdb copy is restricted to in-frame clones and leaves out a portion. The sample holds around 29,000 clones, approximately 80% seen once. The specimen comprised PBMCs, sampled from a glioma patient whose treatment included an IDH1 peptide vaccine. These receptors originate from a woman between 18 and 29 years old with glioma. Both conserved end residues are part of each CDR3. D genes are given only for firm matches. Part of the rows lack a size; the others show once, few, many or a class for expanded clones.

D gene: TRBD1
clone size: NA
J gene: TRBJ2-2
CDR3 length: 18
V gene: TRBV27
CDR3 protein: CASSSPFMDRANTGELFF
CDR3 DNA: TGTGCCAGCAGTTCGCCTTTCATGGACAGGGCGAACACCGGGGAGCTGTTTTTT

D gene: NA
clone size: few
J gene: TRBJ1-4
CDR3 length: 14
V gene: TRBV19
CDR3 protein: CASRRGAPNEKLFF
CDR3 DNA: TGTGCCAGCCGTCGGGGGGCCCCTAATGAAAAACTGTTTTTT

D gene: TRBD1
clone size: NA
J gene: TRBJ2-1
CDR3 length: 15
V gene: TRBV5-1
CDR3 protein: CASGGQGLGLNEQFF
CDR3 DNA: TGCGCCAGCGGGGGACAGGGTTTGGGCTTGAATGAGCAGTTCTTC

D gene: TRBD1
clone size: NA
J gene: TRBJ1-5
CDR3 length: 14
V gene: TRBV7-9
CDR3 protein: CASSPGTGIEPQHF
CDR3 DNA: TGTGCCAGCAGCCCCGGGACAGGTATTGAGCCCCAGCATTTT

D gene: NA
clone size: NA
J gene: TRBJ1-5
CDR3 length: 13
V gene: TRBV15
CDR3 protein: CATSLGQVQPQHF
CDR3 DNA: TGTGCCACCAGCTTGGGACAAGTTCAGCCCCAGCATTTT

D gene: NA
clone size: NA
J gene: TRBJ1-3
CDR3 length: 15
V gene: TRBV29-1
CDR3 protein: CSVRVPGESGNTIYF
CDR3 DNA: TGCAGCGTGAGGGTTCCGGGAGAGTCTGGAAACACCATATATTTT

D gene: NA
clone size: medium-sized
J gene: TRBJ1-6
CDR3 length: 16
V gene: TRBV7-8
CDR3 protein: CASSYGTSALNSPLHF
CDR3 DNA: TGTGCCAGCAGCTACGGGACCTCCGCACTTAATTCACCCCTCCACTTT

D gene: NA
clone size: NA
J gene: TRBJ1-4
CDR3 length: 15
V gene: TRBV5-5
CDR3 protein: CASSWLDGAGEKLFF
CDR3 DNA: TGTGCCAGCAGCTGGCTCGACGGGGCGGGTGAAAAACTGTTTTTT

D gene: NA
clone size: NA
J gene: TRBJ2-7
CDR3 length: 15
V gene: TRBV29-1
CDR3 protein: CSVAGLEGYSYEQYF
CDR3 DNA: TGCAGCGTTGCCGGCTTGGAGGGTTACTCCTACGAGCAGTACTTC

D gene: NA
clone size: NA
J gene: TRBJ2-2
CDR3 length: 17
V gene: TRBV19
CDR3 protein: CASRGSDRIGATGELFF
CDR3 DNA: TGTGCCAGTAGGGGCTCCGACCGAATTGGGGCAACCGGGGAGCTGTTTTTT

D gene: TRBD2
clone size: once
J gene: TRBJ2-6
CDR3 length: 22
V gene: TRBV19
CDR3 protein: CASSIVNGNRLAGSSGANVLTF
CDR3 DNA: TGTGCCAGTAGTATAGTAAATGGGAATAGACTAGCGGGTAGCTCTGGGGCCAACGTCCTGACTTTC

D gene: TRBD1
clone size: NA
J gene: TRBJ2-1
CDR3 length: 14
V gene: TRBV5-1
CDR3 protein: CASSLGDRDHEQFF
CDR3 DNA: TGCGCCAGCAGCTTGGGGGACAGGGACCATGAGCAGTTCTTC

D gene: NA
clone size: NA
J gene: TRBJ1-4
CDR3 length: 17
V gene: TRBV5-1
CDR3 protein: CASSLGVWDATNEKLFF
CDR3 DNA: TGCGCCAGCAGCCTAGGGGTCTGGGATGCAACTAATGAAAAACTGTTTTTT

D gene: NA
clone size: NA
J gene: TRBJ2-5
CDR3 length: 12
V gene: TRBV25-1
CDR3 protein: CASSVLQETQYF
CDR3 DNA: TGTGCCAGCAGTGTCCTACAAGAGACCCAGTACTTC

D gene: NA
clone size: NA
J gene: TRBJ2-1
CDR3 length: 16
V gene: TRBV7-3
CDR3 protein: CASSLSVRTTNNEQFF
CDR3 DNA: TGTGCCAGCAGCTTAAGTGTCCGGACAACCAACAATGAGCAGTTCTTC

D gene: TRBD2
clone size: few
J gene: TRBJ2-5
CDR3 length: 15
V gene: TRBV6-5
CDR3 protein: CASSYSLTSGETQYF
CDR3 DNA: TGTGCCAGCAGTTACTCCCTGACTAGCGGGGAGACCCAGTACTTC

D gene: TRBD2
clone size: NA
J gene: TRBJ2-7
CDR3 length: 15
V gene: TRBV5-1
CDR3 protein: CASSWTSGGAYEQYF
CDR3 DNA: TGCGCCAGCAGCTGGACTAGCGGGGGGGCCTACGAGCAGTACTTC

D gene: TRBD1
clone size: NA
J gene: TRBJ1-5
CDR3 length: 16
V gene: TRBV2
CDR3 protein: CASREKQGVYNQPQHF
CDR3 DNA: TGTGCCAGCAGGGAGAAACAGGGGGTTTACAATCAGCCCCAGCATTTT

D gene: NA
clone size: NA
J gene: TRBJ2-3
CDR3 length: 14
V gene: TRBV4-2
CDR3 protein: CASSQDGSTDTQYF
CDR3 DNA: TGTGCCAGCAGCCAAGATGGGAGCACAGATACGCAGTATTTT

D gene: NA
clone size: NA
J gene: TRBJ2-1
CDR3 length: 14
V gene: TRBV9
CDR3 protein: CASSASGPYNEQFF
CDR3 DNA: TGTGCCAGCAGCGCCAGCGGGCCCTACAATGAGCAGTTCTTC